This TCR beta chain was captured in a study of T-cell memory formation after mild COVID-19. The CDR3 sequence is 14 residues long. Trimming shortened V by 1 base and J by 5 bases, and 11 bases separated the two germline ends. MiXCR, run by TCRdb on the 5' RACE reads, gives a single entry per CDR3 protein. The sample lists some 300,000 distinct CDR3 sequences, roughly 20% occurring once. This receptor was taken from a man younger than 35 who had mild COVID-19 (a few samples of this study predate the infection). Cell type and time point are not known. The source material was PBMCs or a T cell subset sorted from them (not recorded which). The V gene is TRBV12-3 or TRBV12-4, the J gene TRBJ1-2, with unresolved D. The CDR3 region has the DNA TGTGCCAGCAGTTTAGACAGTTGGGCGTATGGCTACACCTTC. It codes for CASSLDSWAYGYTF.